This passage covers 19 T cell receptor beta chains from one sample sequenced in a study of blood T cell repertoires in COVID-19. Data came from immunoSEQ multiplex PCR; TCRdb stores just in-frame clones and leaves some out. The data show under 250,000 clones, approximately 80% seen once. The sequencing sample was made of peripheral blood. All receptors come from a man aged 35 to 55 with acute or convalescent COVID-19.

The chain recombines TRBV4-3 with TRBJ2-3; D is unresolved. Trimming left V 0 bases short and J 2 bases short, with 12 bases between. Per germline, CDR1 LGHNA and CDR2 YSLEER. This CDR3 is 16 amino acids long. The DNA for the CDR3 is TGCGCCAGCAGCCAAGATGGGCACAGTCCCACAGATACGCAGTATTTT. Protein product: CASSQDGHSPTDTQYF.

This clone was seen a single time. The chain combines TRBV11-2 with TRBJ2-5; 10 positions agree with TRBD2. Germline V gene data show CDR1 as SGHAT and CDR2 as FQNNGV. The CDR3 runs 17 residues. V lost 5 bases, J lost 0 bases, and 9 bases stayed unmatched. The CDR3 coding sequence is TGTGCCAGCAGCCAAACCGGGACTAGCGTCTACCAAGAGACCCAGTACTTC. This codes for CASSQTGTSVYQETQYF.

The chain combines TRBV28 with TRBJ2-7; 8 bases map to TRBD1. V trimming: 5 bases; J trimming: 3 bases; junction bases outside the gene matches: 6. CDR1 and CDR2 from the germline V gene are MDHEN and SYDVKM. This CDR3 region has 14 residues. The CDR3 DNA is TGTGCCAGCAGTCCGCCAGGGGGCTACTACGAGCAGTACTTC. Its translation is CASSPPGGYYEQYF.

This chain uses TRBV5-1 with TRBJ1-1, with 9 bases identical to TRBD1. V was pared by 5 bases and J by 4 bases, with 9 bases of the junction left unmatched. Per the germline V gene, CDR1 is SGHRS and CDR2 is YFSETQ. The CDR3 consists of 15 residues. The DNA for the CDR3 is TGCGCCAGCAGGGCCACAGGGGGCTTCACCACTGAAGCTTTCTTT. Translated: CASRATGGFTTEAFF. Full variable domain (remainder filled in from reference TRBV5-1 and TRBJ1-1): KAGVTQTPRYLIKTRGQQVTLSCSPISGHRSVSWYQQTPGQGLQFLFEYFSETQRNKGNFPGRFSGRQFSNSRSEMNVSTLELGDSALYLCASRATGGFTTEAFFGQGTRLTVV.

This chain links TRBV14 with TRBJ2-1; perhaps TRBD2 as D (6 bases). Per the germline V gene, CDR1 is SGHDN and CDR2 is FVKESK. The CDR3 length is 17 residues. The ends were cut back, 5 bases at V and 2 bases at J, with 19 bases in the middle. The CDR3 nucleotides read TGTGCCAGCAGCTCCCGATTTAAGGCGGGGACCTACAATGAGCAGTTCTTC. It translates to CASSSRFKAGTYNEQFF. The full variable domain, its missing parts supplied by reference TRBV14 and TRBJ2-1, is EAGVTQFPSHSVIEKGQTVTLRCDPISGHDNLYWYRRVMGKEIKFLLHFVKESKQDESGMPNNRFLAERTGGTYSTLKVQPAELEDSGVYFCASSSRFKAGTYNEQFFGPGTRLTVL.

V usage is TRBV28 and J usage is TRBJ1-2; D unclear. The V end was cut by 1 base, the J end by 0 bases, with 12 bases between. The CDR3 has 16 amino acids. Germline-derived CDR1 and CDR2 are MDHEN and SYDVKM. Here the CDR3 DNA reads TGTGCCAGCAGTTTATTCTACCGAATCTCTAACTATGGCTACACCTTC. Encoded protein: CASSLFYRISNYGYTF.

This chain connects TRBV7-8 to TRBJ1-2, with D hard to call. In germline, CDR1 is SGHVS, CDR2 FQNEAQ. The CDR3 has 14 amino acids. The V gene lost 5 bases and the J gene lost 2 bases, with 12 bases spanning the gap. The CDR3 bases are TGTGCCAGCAGCCCGACGCGGGGAAACTATGGCTACACCTTC. The encoded protein is CASSPTRGNYGYTF.

The chain carries TRBV7-9 and TRBJ2-1, with TRBD2 identical over 9 bases. Germline assignment: CDR1 SEHNR and CDR2 FQNEAQ (reference sequence). Trimming at V came to 3 bases and at J to 6 bases, leaving 6 bases not matched to a gene. The CDR3 runs to 15 residues. In DNA form, the CDR3 reads TGTGCCAGCAGCTTCCGAGCGGGAGGCCTCAATGAGCAGTTCTTC. As protein: CASSFRAGGLNEQFF. The full variable domain, with the rest looked up from reference TRBV7-9 and TRBJ2-1, is DTGVSQNPRHKITKRGQNVTFRCDPISEHNRLYWYRQTLGQGPEFLTYFQNEAQLEKSRLLSDRFSAERPKGSFSTLEIQRTEQGDSAMYLCASSFRAGGLNEQFFGPGTRLTVL.

This clone has a handful of counts. This chain links TRBV7-9 with TRBJ2-7; 10 positions match TRBD2. Per the germline V gene, CDR1 is SEHNR and CDR2 is FQNEAQ (reference sequence). Germline trimming cut 4 bases from V and 5 bases from J; bases unmatched to any gene: 14. The CDR3 is made up of 17 amino acids. The CDR3 bases are TGTGCCAGCAGCTCCTTCGCCCCTAGCGGGAGTGGCAACGAGCAGTACTTC. Translation gives CASSSFAPSGSGNEQYF.

In this sample, this clone turned up a few times. The chain recombines TRBV30 with TRBJ1-5; a weak D match, TRBD1 (5 bases). Germline CDR1 GTSNPN, CDR2 SVGIG (reference sequence). The CDR3 length is 15 residues. V was shortened by 4 bases and J by 6 bases, with 19 bases between the two germline ends. The CDR3 sequence is CAWTPVDSDGQPQHF. CDR3 bases: TGTGCCTGGACCCCGGTTGACAGTGATGGTCAGCCCCAGCATTTT.

V usage is TRBV5-1 and J usage is TRBJ2-7; TRBD2 aligns across 8 bases. Germline trimming cut 1 base from V and 7 bases from J; bases unmatched to any gene: 10. The CDR3 contains 15 residues. Germline assignment: CDR1 SGHRS and CDR2 YFSETQ. CDR3 DNA sequence: TGCGCCAGCAGCTTGAATACCGGGAGGGCTTCTGAGCAGTACTTC. Translation: CASSLNTGRASEQYF.

As regards this clone: Distinct nucleotide sequences in the sample also encode this CDR3. The chain employs TRBV5-1 and TRBJ2-7; D might be TRBD2 (7 bases). The CDR3 has 13 amino acids. CDR1 SGHRS and CDR2 YFSETQ come from the germline V gene. Trimming removed 1 base from V and 5 bases from J, with 10 bases in between. In DNA, the CDR3 is TGCGCCAGCAGCTTGCTCGGGGGGCACGAGCAGTACTTC. It specifies CASSLLGGHEQYF.

The CDR3 loop is CASSLANRQASPLHF. The CDR3, as DNA: TGCGCCAGCAGCTTGGCCAACAGGCAAGCTTCACCCCTCCACTTT. The J gene is TRBJ1-6, the V gene TRBV5-1; D is possibly TRBD1 (5 bases). V gave up 0 bases and J gave up 9 bases, with 13 bases separating them. This CDR3 is 15 amino acids long. Per the germline V gene, CDR1 is SGHRS and CDR2 is YFSETQ.

The table lists this clone with a few counts. The rearrangement joins TRBV2 to TRBJ2-7, with 11 positions matching TRBD2. V was pared by 2 bases and J by 2 bases, with 2 bases of the junction left unmatched. Per germline, CDR1 SNHLY and CDR2 FYNNEI. There are 15 residues in the CDR3. CDR3 DNA sequence: TGTGCCAGCAGTGAAACACTAGCGGGGGCCTACGAGCAGTACTTC. Its protein is CASSETLAGAYEQYF.

The chain employs TRBV2 and TRBJ2-2; 7 bases fit TRBD1. With V trimmed by 5 bases and J by 6 bases, 6 bases remained unmatched. In germline, CDR1 is SNHLY, CDR2 FYNNEI. The CDR3 is 14 residues long. In DNA form, the CDR3 reads TGTGCCAGCAGTCCTCAGGGGGTCGCCGGGGAGCTGTTTTTT. Translating it yields CASSPQGVAGELFF.

The chain joins TRBV14 to TRBJ1-5, with D maybe TRBD1 (6 bases). The CDR3 spans 13 residues. Looked up from germline, CDR1 is SGHDN and CDR2 is FVKESK. V lost 3 bases and J 5 bases, leaving 8 bases between the germline ends. Here the CDR3 reads CASSQGGHQPQHF. DNA for the CDR3: TGTGCCAGCAGCCAGGGGGGGCATCAGCCCCAGCATTTT.

J is TRBJ2-7 and V is TRBV6-5; tentatively, D is TRBD1 (5 bases). This CDR3 is built from 14 residues. CDR1 and CDR2 (germline): MNHEY, SVGAGI. Trimming took 6 bases from V and 2 from J, leaving 14 bases between them. The CDR3 sequence is CASRIIDRAYEQYF. Here the CDR3 DNA reads TGTGCCAGCAGAATTATAGACAGAGCCTACGAGCAGTACTTC.

This chain joins TRBV20-1 and TRBJ2-5; D ambiguous. The germline gives CDR1 DFQATT, CDR2 SNEGSKA (reference sequence). The CDR3 length is 13 residues. V was pared by 3 bases and J by 5 bases, with 13 bases between. CDR3: CSASLSRWETQYF. As DNA, the CDR3 is TGCAGTGCTAGTCTTTCTAGATGGGAGACCCAGTACTTC.

The chain employs TRBV20-1 and TRBJ2-2; 11 positions match TRBD2. V lost 6 bases, J lost 2 bases, and 5 bases stayed unmatched. Germline assignment: CDR1 DFQATT and CDR2 SNEGSKA (reference sequence). The CDR3 runs 15 residues. DNA for the CDR3: TGCAGTGCCAGTACTAGCGGGAGAAACACCGGGGAGCTGTTTTTT. Translation: CSASTSGRNTGELFF.